One sample yielded the 10 T cell receptor beta chains listed below, sequenced in a study of blood T cell repertoires in COVID-19. The table came from immunoSEQ multiplex PCR; TCRdb's copy has only in-frame clones and leaves some out. The data show 150,000 to 200,000 clones, with around 86% seen just once and around 8.2% held by the top ten. The sequenced sample consisted of peripheral blood. These receptors were collected from a man aged 55-75 years with acute or convalescent COVID-19.

This clone occurred once. The chain joins TRBV28 to TRBJ2-7, with 10 bases that match TRBD2. Germline values: CDR1 MDHEN, CDR2 SYDVKM. This CDR3 has 13 residues. V trimming: 6 bases; J trimming: 3 bases; junction bases outside the gene matches: 2. CDR3 sequence: CASRTSGVYEQYF. Written as DNA, the CDR3 is TGTGCCAGCAGAACTAGCGGGGTCTACGAGCAGTACTTC.

This chain connects TRBV11-2 to TRBJ2-1; 7 nucleotides match TRBD2. This CDR3 comprises 15 residues. Germline CDR1 SGHAT, CDR2 FQNNGV. J was trimmed by 9 bases and V by 4 bases; bases with no gene match: 12. CDR3 DNA: TGTGCCAGCAGCTCCCTGGGGAGGGGATTGGGTGAGCAGTTCTTC. As protein: CASSSLGRGLGEQFF.

The chain couples TRBV27 to TRBJ2-6; a possible D gene is TRBD1 (5 bases). Between the trimmed V and J ends, which lost 5 bases and 0 bases, there was a span of 11 bases. Germline V gives CDR1 MNHEY, CDR2 SMNVEV (reference sequence). The CDR3 sequence is 16 residues long. The CDR3 sequence: CASSTGISSGANVLTF. The CDR3 bases are TGTGCCAGCAGTACAGGCATTAGCTCTGGGGCCAACGTCCTGACTTTC.

The chain combines TRBV5-1 with TRBJ2-7, with 7 bases aligning to TRBD2. J gave up 6 bases and V 2 bases, and 11 bases lay outside the gene matches. The CDR3 length is 15 residues. Looked up from germline, CDR1 is SGHRS and CDR2 is YFSETQ. CDR3 sequence reads: CASSFFPGTTGEQYF. The CDR3 coding sequence is TGCGCCAGCAGCTTTTTCCCCGGGACTACGGGCGAGCAGTACTTC. The complete variable domain, with remaining parts taken from reference TRBV5-1 and TRBJ2-7, reads KAGVTQTPRYLIKTRGQQVTLSCSPISGHRSVSWYQQTPGQGLQFLFEYFSETQRNKGNFPGRFSGRQFSNSRSEMNVSTLELGDSALYLCASSFFPGTTGEQYFGPGTRLTVT.

This sequence joins TRBV6-2 or TRBV6-3 and TRBJ2-7, with a tentative D call TRBD1 (6 bases). Germline V gives CDR1 MNHEY, CDR2 SVGEGT. V lost 4 bases, J lost 0 bases, and 7 bases lay in between. The CDR3 is 13 residues long. The CDR3 protein is CASSWDNSYEQYF. As DNA, the CDR3 is TGTGCCAGCAGTTGGGACAACTCCTACGAGCAGTACTTC.

This chain uses TRBV5-1 with TRBJ2-1, with D unclear. Germline-derived CDR1 and CDR2 are SGHRS and YFSETQ. Between the trimmed V and J ends, which lost 3 bases and 1 base, there was a span of 11 bases. This CDR3 is 15 amino acids long. CDR3 protein: CASSSLQRSYNEQFF. CDR3 DNA sequence: TGCGCCAGCAGCTCCTTGCAGCGTTCCTACAATGAGCAGTTCTTC.

The CDR3 coding sequence is TGTGCCAGCAGTCGACTAGCGGGGGACGCATTGACGACCCAGTACTTC. It codes for CASSRLAGDALTTQYF. This chain joins TRBV6-6 and TRBJ2-5; 12 bases are a match to TRBD2. Germline V gene data show CDR1 as MNHNY and CDR2 as SVGAGI (reference sequence). V lost 5 bases, J lost 7 bases, and 11 bases stayed unmatched. The CDR3 loop spans 16 amino acids.

The chain employs TRBV4-1 and TRBJ2-7, with a tentative D call TRBD1 (6 bases). The germline CDR1 and CDR2 sequences are MGHRA and YSYEKL. The CDR3 spans 15 residues. Between the trimmed V and J ends, which lost 1 base and 0 bases, there was a span of 10 bases. CDR3 sequence: CASSQGTADSYEQYF. CDR3 nucleotides: TGCGCCAGCAGCCAAGGGACAGCCGACTCCTACGAGCAGTACTTC.

The V call is TRBV6-5, the J call TRBJ2-1; 7 nucleotides agree with TRBD2. CDR1 and CDR2 from the germline V gene are MNHEY and SVGAGI. J lost 4 bases, V lost 4 bases, and 10 bases had no gene match. The CDR3 consists of 16 residues. CDR3 bases: TGTGCCAGCAGTTCGTTTACCAGCGGGGCATACAATGAGCAGTTCTTC. Protein product: CASSSFTSGAYNEQFF.

The chain employs TRBV9 and TRBJ2-5; D remains unclear. Germline loops: CDR1 SGDLS, CDR2 YYNGEE. This CDR3 region has 15 residues. V gave up 0 bases and J gave up 4 bases, with 13 bases separating them. The CDR3 spells CASSVGGVRVETQYF. The CDR3 DNA reads as TGTGCCAGCAGCGTAGGAGGCGTTAGAGTAGAGACCCAGTACTTC.